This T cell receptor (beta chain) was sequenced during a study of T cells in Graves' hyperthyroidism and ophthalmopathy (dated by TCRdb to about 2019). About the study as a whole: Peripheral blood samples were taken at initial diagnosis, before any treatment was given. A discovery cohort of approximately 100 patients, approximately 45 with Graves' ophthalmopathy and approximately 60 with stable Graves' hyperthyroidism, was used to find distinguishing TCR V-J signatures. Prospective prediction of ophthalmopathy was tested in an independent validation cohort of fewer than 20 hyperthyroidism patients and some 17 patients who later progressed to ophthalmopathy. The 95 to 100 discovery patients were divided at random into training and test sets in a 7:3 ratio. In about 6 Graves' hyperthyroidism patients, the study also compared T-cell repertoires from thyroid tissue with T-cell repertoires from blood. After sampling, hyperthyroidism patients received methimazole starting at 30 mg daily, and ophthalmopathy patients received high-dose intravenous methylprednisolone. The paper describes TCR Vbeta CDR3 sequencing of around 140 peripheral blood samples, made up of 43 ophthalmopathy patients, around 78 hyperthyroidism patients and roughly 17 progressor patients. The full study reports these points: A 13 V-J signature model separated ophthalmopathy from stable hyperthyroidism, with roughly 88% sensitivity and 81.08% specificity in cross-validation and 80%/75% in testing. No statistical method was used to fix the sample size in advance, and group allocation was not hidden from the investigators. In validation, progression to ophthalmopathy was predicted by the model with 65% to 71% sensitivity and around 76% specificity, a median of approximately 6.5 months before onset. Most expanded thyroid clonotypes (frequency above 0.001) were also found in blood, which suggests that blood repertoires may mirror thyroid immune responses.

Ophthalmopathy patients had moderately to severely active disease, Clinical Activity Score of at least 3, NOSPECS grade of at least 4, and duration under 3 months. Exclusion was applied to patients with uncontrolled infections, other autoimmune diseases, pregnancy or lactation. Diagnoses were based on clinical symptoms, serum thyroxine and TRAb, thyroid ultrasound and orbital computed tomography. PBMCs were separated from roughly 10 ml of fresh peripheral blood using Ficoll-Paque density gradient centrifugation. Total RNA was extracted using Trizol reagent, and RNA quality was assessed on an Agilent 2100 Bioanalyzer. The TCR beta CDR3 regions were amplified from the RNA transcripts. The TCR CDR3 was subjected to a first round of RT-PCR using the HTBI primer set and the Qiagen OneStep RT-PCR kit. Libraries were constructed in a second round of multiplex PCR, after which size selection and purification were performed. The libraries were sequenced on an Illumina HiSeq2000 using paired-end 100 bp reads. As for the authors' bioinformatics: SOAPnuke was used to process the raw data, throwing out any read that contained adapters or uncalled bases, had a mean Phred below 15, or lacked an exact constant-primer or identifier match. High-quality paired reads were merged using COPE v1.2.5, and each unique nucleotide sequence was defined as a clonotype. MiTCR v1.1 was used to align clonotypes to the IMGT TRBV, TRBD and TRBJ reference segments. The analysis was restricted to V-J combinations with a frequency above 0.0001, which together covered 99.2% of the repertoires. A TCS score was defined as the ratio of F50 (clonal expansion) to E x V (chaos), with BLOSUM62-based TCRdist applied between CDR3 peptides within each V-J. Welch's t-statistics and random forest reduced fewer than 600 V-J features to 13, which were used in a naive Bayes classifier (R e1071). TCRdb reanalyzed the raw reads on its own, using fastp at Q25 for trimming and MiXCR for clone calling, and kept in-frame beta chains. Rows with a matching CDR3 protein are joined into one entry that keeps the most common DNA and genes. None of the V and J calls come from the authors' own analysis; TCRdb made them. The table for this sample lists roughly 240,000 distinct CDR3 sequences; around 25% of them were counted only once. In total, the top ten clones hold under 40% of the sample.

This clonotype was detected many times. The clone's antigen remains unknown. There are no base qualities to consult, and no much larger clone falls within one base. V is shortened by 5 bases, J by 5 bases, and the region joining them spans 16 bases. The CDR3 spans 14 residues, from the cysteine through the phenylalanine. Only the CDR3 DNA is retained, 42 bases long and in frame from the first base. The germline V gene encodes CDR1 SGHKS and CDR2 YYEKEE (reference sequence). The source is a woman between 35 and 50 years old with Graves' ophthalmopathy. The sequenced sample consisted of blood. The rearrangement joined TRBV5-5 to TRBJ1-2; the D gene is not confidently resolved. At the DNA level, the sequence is TGTGCCAGCAGGGCTACAGTGGATACTTATGGCTACACCTTC. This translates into CASRATVDTYGYTF.